A single sample is the source of the 12 T cell receptor beta chains below, sequenced in a study of blood T cell repertoires in COVID-19. Profiling relied on immunoSEQ multiplex PCR, and the TCRdb table lists in-frame clones only, not all of them. The table shows around 70,000 clones, with about four fifths occurring only once. The specimen sequenced was peripheral blood. The source of these receptors is a human donor in a cohort sampled during active COVID-19.

This clone appeared a single time. Here the CDR3 DNA reads TGCGCCAGCAGTCATTTCAGGGGTCTCCGCTCCTACAATGAGCAGTTCTTC. As protein: CASSHFRGLRSYNEQFF. The rearrangement links TRBV23-1 to TRBJ2-1; D may be TRBD1 (6 bases). TRBV23-1 belongs to the ORF category, with a function that is uncertain. V was clipped by 3 bases and J by 0 bases, with 15 bases between them. CDR3 length equals 17 residues.

The chain combines TRBV19 with TRBJ2-1; weak D call: TRBD2 (5 bases). V was shortened by 7 bases and J by 10 bases, with 14 bases between the two germline ends. This CDR3 region has 12 residues. The germline V gene has CDR1 LNHDA and CDR2 SQIVND (reference sequence). For the CDR3, the DNA is TGTGCCAGTAAAGAAGGACTCTCGGAGCAGTTCTTC. As protein: CASKEGLSEQFF. Drawing the rest from reference TRBV19 and TRBJ2-1, the complete variable domain is DGGITQSPKYLFRKEGQNVTLSCEQNLNHDAMYWYRQDPGQGLRLIYYSQIVNDFQKGDIAEGYSVSREKKESFPLTVTSAQKNPTAFYLCASKEGLSEQFFGPGTRLTVL.

The V call is TRBV7-8, the J call TRBJ1-3; D ambiguous. V lost 3 bases and J 2 bases, leaving 8 bases between the germline ends. Germline values: CDR1 SGHVS, CDR2 FQNEAQ. This CDR3 spans 14 amino acids. The CDR3 DNA reads as TGTGCCAGCAGCTTCGCCCGGGCTGGAAACACCATATATTTT. Residues: CASSFARAGNTIYF.

CDR3 loop: CASSKTGTSGRAHEQFF. Written as DNA, the CDR3 is TGTGCCAGCAGCAAAACCGGGACTAGCGGCCGTGCCCATGAGCAGTTCTTC. The V gene is TRBV7-8, the J gene TRBJ2-1; 11 bases are shared with TRBD2. The CDR3 runs to 17 residues. The V and J ends lost 5 bases and 8 bases, in that order; junction bases with no gene match: 14. CDR1 is SGHVS, CDR2 FQNEAQ, per germline. Full variable domain (rest looked up from reference TRBV7-8 and TRBJ2-1): GAGVSQSPRYKVAKRGQDVALRCDPISGHVSLFWYQQALGQGPEFLTYFQNEAQLDKSGLPSDRFFAERPEGSVSTLKIQRTQQEDSAVYLCASSKTGTSGRAHEQFFGPGTRLTVL.

The rearrangement uses TRBV6-5 and TRBJ2-1; 8 bases match TRBD2. The length of the CDR3 is 15 residues. Germline V gene data show CDR1 as MNHEY and CDR2 as SVGAGI. J lost 0 bases, V lost 9 bases, and 7 bases had no gene match. In DNA, the CDR3 is TGTGCCAGTCATGAAGGGACTAGCTCCTACAATGAGCAGTTCTTC. Protein product: CASHEGTSSYNEQFF.

The CDR3 DNA follows: TGTGCCAGCAGCCCTAGCGGGGGGAGGGATAATCAGTACTTC. Residues: CASSPSGGRDNQYF. The genes are TRBV7-2 and TRBJ2-4; TRBD2 matches 11 bases. This CDR3 region has 14 residues. The V and J ends lost 5 bases and 12 bases, in that order; junction bases with no gene match: 9. Germline V gene sequence: CDR1 SGHTA, CDR2 FQGNSA.

The chain is built from TRBV7-3 and TRBJ2-3, with 8 bases that match TRBD1. The CDR3 is 14 residues long. Unmatched junction bases numbered 3, after V lost 3 bases and J lost 4 bases. Germline CDR1 reads SGHTA; CDR2 reads FQGTGA. CDR3 DNA sequence: TGTGCCAGCAGCTTTCAGGGGGCCCCAGATACGCAGTATTTT. Its translation: CASSFQGAPDTQYF. The variable domain in full, completed from reference TRBV7-3 and TRBJ2-3, reads GAGVSQTPSNKVTEKGKYVELRCDPISGHTALYWYRQSLGQGPEFLIYFQGTGAADDSGLPNDRFFAVRPEGSVSTLKIQRTERGDSAVYLCASSFQGAPDTQYFGPGTRLTVL.

This chain connects TRBV20-1 to TRBJ1-2; possible D gene TRBD1, 5 bases. With 3 bases removed from V and 4 bases from J, the gap between germline ends came to 6 bases. This CDR3 region has 11 residues. The germline V gene encodes CDR1 DFQATT and CDR2 SNEGSKA (reference sequence). The CDR3: CSARQGYGYTF. As DNA, the CDR3 is TGCAGTGCTAGGCAGGGCTATGGCTACACCTTC.

V is TRBV7-8 and J is TRBJ2-5; TRBD1 might be the D (6 bases). From germline, CDR1 is SGHVS and CDR2 FQNEAQ. The germline V and J ends were trimmed by 5 bases and 7 bases, with 14 bases remaining between them. This CDR3 is 13 amino acids long. The CDR3 region has the DNA TGTGCCAGCAGCAAGCCCCGAGGGGGGACCCAGTACTTC. Residues: CASSKPRGGTQYF.

The DNA for the CDR3 is TGTGCCAGCAGCCAAAGAAGCCCCACTAGCACAGATACGCAGTATTTT. Protein sequence: CASSQRSPTSTDTQYF. V is TRBV3-1 (or the pseudogene TRBV3-2) and J is TRBJ2-3; D not resolved. The CDR3 is 16 residues long. V lost 2 bases and J 0 bases, leaving 12 bases between the germline ends. Germline CDR1 and CDR2: LGHDT and YNNKEL (reference sequence).

CDR3 sequence (DNA): TGTGCCTGGATGCGAGGAAACACCATATATTTT. It yields the protein CAWMRGNTIYF. The gene calls are TRBV30 and TRBJ1-3; no clear D gene. Germline V gene lookup returns CDR1 GTSNPN and CDR2 SVGIG (reference sequence). This CDR3 is 11 amino acids long. V was clipped by 4 bases and J by 4 bases, with 5 bases between them.

The chain couples TRBV10-3 to TRBJ1-3; D not resolved. Germline CDR1 ENHRY, CDR2 SYGVKD. The V and J ends lost 3 bases and 1 base respectively, with 7 bases between them. This CDR3 has 14 amino acids. Here the CDR3 DNA reads TGTGCCATCAGTGACGGGAGGTCTGGAAACACCATATATTTT. Translating gives CAISDGRSGNTIYF.